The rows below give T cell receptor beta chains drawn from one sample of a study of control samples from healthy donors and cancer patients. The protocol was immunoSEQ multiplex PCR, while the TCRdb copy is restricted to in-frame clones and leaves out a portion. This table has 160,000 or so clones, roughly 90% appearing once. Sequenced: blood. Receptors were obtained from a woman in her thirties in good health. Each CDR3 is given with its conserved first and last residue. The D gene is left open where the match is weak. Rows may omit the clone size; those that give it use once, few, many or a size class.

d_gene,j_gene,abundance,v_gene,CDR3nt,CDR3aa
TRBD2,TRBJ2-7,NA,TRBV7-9,TGTGCCAGCAGCGCTCCAAGGGTGCTAGCGGACTCCTACGAGCAGTACTTC,CASSAPRVLADSYEQYF
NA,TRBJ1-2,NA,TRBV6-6,TGTGCCAGCAGTTACTCGACTCTTGGCTACACCTTC,CASSYSTLGYTF
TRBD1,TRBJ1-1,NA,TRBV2,TGTGCCAGCAGTGAGCTCCCAGGGGGAGGGGCTGAAGCTTTCTTT,CASSELPGGGAEAFF
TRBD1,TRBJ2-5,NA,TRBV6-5,TGTGCCAGCAGGATAACAGGGGGACAGTACTTC,CASRITGGQYF
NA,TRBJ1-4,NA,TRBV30,TGTGCCTCCCTAGGAGTCGGGCGTAGGGCTAATGAAAAACTGTTTTTT,CASLGVGRRANEKLFF
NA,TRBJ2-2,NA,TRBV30,TGTGCCTGGAGGGACGCCGGGGAGCTGTTTTTT,CAWRDAGELFF
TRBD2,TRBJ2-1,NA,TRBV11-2,TGTGCCAGCAGCCTAGAGGCGGGAGATGAGCAGTTCTTC,CASSLEAGDEQFF
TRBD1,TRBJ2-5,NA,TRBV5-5,TGTGCCAGCAGCTTGCTGGGGACAGTCTCACAAGAGACCCAGTACTTC,CASSLLGTVSQETQYF
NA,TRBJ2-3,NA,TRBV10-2,TGCGCCAGCAGAACCGGGATACACACAGATACGCAGTATTTT,CASRTGIHTDTQYF
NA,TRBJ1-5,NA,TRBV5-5,TGTGCCAGCAGCTACCAGATTGAGTCCCTGACCCTCCAGCCCCAGCATTTT,CASSYQIESLTLQPQHF
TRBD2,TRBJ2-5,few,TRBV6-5,TGTGCCAGCAGTTACTCGACGTCGGGGGGTCAAGAGACCCAGTACTTC,CASSYSTSGGQETQYF
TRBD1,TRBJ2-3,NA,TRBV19,TGTGCCAGTAGTATATCGGACAGGGGTAACACAGATACGCAGTATTTT,CASSISDRGNTDTQYF
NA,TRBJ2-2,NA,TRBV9,TGTGCCAGCAGCGTCAGACAGAGGGAACAGCTGTTTTTT,CASSVRQREQLFF
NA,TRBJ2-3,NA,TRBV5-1,TGCGCCAGCAGCCAAAGAGGGGGAATTTCCACAGATACGCAGTATTTT,CASSQRGGISTDTQYF
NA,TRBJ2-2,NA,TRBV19,TGTGCCAGTAGTATAGATGCCGGCGGGGAGCTGTTTTTT,CASSIDAGGELFF
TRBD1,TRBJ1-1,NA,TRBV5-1,TGCGCCAGCAGCGAGGGACAGGGATCTAACACTGAAGCTTTCTTT,CASSEGQGSNTEAFF
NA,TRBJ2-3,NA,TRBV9,TGTGCCAGCAGCGTAGCTAGTGATTCTAGCACAGATACGCAGTATTTT,CASSVASDSSTDTQYF
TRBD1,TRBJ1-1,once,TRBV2,TGTGCCAGCAGTGAAGCGCTATGGGAGACAGGGGGTCACACTGAAGCTTTCTTT,CASSEALWETGGHTEAFF
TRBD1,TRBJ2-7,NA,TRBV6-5,TGTGCCAGCAGTTACTTCCGGGACAGGGTAAGGGACGAGCAGTACTTC,CASSYFRDRVRDEQYF
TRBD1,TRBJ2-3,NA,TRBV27,TGTGCCAGCAGTTTAGGACAGGGACGGGATACGCAGTATTTT,CASSLGQGRDTQYF
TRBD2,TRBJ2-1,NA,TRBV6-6,TGTGCCAGCAGTTCCTGGAGTAGCGGGAGCTACAATGAGCAGTTCTTC,CASSSWSSGSYNEQFF
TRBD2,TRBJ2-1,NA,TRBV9,TGTGCCAGCAGCGGGCGGGGGGACACCTACAATGAGCAGTTCTTC,CASSGRGDTYNEQFF
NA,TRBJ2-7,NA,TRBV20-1,TGCAGTGCCAGCCTCGACGAGCAGTACTTC,CSASLDEQYF
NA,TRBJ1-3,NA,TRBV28,TGTGCCAGCAGGGAGCCCAGGATATCTGGAAACACCATATATTTT,CASREPRISGNTIYF
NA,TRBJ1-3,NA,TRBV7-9,TGTGCCAGCAGCCGAGTGTATTTTGCTGGAAACACCATATATTTT,CASSRVYFAGNTIYF